This TCR beta chain comes out of a study of blood T cells in healthy people across ages. Findings of the study overall: When set beside aged donors, long-lived donors presented more naive CD4+ cells and higher diversity. Strong correlation existed between TCR beta diversity and naive T cell percentage.

About this clonotype: Its antigen remains unidentified.

Primed by a sample-barcoded 5' primer and a J-beta primer mix, a second PCR proceeded for 7 to 11 cycles. TCRdb re-called the 5' RACE reads with MiXCR, one entry per CDR3 protein. This table holds 550,000 to 750,000 distinct CDR3 sequences, about 21% found once. The ends lost 7 bases at V and 8 bases at J; junction bases unmatched: 9. Germline assignment: CDR1 LGHDT and CDR2 YNNKEL (reference sequence). The CDR3 covers 13 residues. The chain couples TRBV3-1 to TRBJ1-2; 8 nucleotides agree with TRBD1. Sequenced input: blood. This TCR was recovered from an older man in good health. The CDR3 DNA follows: TGTGCCAGCACCACAGGGGGGGCTGGCGGCTACACCTTC. This gives the protein CASTTGGAGGYTF. Combining the CDR3 with reference TRBV3-1 and TRBJ1-2 gives the whole variable domain DTAVSQTPKYLVTQMGNDKSIKCEQNLGHDTMYWYKQDSKKFLKIMFSYNNKELIINETVPNRFSPKSPDKAHLNLHINSLELGDSAVYFCASTTGGAGGYTFGSGTRLTVV.